This T cell receptor (beta chain) was recovered during a study of blood T cell repertoires in COVID-19. Per the authors' pipeline: Reference gene primers were amplified, and this amplification served to estimate nucleated cell counts. Repertoires were generated with immunoSEQ multiplex PCR, while TCRdb's copy carries only in-frame clones and drops some. V, J and clone size derive from that table, while D and trimming were established from the DNA sequence. The data contain about 14,000 clones, around 83% of them singletons. Losses at the gene ends were 3 bases for V and 7 bases for J; bases not matched to a gene: 2. Germline V gene lookup returns CDR1 SGHTA and CDR2 FQGNSA. The CDR3 spans 13 residues.

This sequence originates from a man between 60 and 70 years old with acute or convalescent COVID-19. V usage is TRBV7-2 and J usage is TRBJ2-1; 8 nucleotides align to TRBD2. The sequencing input was peripheral blood. CDR3 in amino acids: CASSFGRANEQFF. For the CDR3, the DNA is TGTGCCAGCAGCTTCGGGAGGGCAAATGAGCAGTTCTTC.